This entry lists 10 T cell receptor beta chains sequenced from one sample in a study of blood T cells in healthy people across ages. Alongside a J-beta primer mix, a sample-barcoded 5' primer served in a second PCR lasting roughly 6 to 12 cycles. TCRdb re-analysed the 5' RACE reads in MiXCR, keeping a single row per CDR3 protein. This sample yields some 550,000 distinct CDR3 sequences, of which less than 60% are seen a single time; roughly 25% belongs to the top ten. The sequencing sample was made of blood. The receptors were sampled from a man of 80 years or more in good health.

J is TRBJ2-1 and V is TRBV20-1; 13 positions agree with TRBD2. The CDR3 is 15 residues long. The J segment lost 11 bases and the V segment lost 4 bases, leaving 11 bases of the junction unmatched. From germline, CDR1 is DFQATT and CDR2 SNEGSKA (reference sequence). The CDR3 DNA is TGCAGTGCTATACTAGCGGGAGGGCGGTGGGGGAAGCAGTTCTTC. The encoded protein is CSAILAGGRWGKQFF.

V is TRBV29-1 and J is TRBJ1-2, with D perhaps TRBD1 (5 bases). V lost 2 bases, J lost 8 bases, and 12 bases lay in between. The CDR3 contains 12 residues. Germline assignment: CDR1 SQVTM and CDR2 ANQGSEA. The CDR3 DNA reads TGCAGCGTTGAAACGGGGGGGAGCGGCTACACCTTC. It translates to CSVETGGSGYTF.

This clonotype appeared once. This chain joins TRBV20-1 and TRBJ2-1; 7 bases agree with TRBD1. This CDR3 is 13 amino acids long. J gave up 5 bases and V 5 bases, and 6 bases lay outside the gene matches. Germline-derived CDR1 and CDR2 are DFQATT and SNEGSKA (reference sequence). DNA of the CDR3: TGCAGTGCTCTAGGACAGGTCAACAATGAGCAGTTCTTC. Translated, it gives CSALGQVNNEQFF.

CDR3 loop: CASSRLQNTEAFF. As DNA, the CDR3 is TGCGCCAGCAGCAGACTACAGAACACTGAAGCTTTCTTT. This chain joins TRBV5-1 and TRBJ1-1; D unclear. Per the germline V gene, CDR1 is SGHRS and CDR2 is YFSETQ. This CDR3 is 13 amino acids long. V dropped 4 bases and J dropped 1 base, with 8 bases sitting between them.

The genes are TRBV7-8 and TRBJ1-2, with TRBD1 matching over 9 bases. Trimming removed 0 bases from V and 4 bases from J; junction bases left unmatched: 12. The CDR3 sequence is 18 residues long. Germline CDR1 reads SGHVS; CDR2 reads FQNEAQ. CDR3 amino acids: CASSLAAGTGLVGYGYTF. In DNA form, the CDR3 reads TGTGCCAGCAGCTTAGCCGCCGGGACAGGGCTTGTCGGCTATGGCTACACCTTC.

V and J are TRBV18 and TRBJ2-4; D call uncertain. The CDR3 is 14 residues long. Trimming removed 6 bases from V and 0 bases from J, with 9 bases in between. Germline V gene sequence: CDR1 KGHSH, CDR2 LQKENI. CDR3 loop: CASSPDPAKNIQYF. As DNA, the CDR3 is TGTGCCAGCTCGCCGGACCCAGCCAAAAACATTCAGTACTTC.

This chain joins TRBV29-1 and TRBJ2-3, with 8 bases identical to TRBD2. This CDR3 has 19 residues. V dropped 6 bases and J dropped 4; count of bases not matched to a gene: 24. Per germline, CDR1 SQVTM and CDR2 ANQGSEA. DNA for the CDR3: TGCAGCGTAGCCCGGACTAGCCGTTGGGGCACATGGAACCCAGATACGCAGTATTTT. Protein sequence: CSVARTSRWGTWNPDTQYF.

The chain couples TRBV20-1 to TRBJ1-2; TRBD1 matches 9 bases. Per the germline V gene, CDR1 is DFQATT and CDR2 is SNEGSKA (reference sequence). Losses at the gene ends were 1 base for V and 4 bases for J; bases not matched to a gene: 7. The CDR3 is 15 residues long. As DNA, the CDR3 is TGCAGTGCTAGAGCCCCGGGACAGGGATTCTATGGCTACACCTTC. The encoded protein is CSARAPGQGFYGYTF.

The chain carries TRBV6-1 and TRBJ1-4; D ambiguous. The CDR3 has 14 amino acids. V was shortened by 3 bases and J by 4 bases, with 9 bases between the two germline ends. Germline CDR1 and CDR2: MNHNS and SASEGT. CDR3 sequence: CASSEGRRNEKLFF. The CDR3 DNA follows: TGTGCCAGCAGTGAGGGCAGGCGTAATGAAAAACTGTTTTTT.

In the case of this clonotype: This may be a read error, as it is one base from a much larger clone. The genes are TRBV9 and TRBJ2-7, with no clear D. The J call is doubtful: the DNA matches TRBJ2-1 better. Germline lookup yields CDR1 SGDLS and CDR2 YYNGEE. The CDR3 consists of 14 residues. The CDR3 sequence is CASSVDDGSYEQFF. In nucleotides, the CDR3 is TGTGCCAGCAGCGTAGACGACGGGTCCTACGAGCAGTTCTTC.